This T cell receptor beta chain came from a study of shared clonotypes between healthy human individuals. The assay ran at deep level. Sequencing was performed with immunoSEQ multiplex PCR; in TCRdb, only in-frame clones are kept and a portion is missing. Counted here are millions of clones, approximately 92% occurring once; the ten biggest clones make up roughly 0.15%. Study-wide results and limits: The sharing of around 5% of naive CD4 clonotypes was seen across a handful of donors. Sampling covered blood only; tissue repertoires likely differ.

Researchers partitioned CD4+ cells into CD45RA+ naive and CD45RA-negative memory subsets. Regarding this clone: Antigen: not known.

Germline V gene sequence: CDR1 LNHDA, CDR2 SQIVND (reference sequence). This CDR3 region has 15 residues. V lost 1 base, J lost 4 bases, and 11 bases lay in between. The rearrangement links TRBV19 to TRBJ1-5; TRBD1 might be the D (5 bases). The receptor was derived from a man aged 18 to 29 in good health. The sequenced sample was naive CD4+ T cells sorted from blood. Subset in this sample: CD45RA+ positively selected. The CDR3 protein is CASSIGPKGNQPQHF. The CDR3 DNA is TGTGCCAGTAGTATAGGCCCGAAGGGGAATCAGCCCCAGCATTTT.